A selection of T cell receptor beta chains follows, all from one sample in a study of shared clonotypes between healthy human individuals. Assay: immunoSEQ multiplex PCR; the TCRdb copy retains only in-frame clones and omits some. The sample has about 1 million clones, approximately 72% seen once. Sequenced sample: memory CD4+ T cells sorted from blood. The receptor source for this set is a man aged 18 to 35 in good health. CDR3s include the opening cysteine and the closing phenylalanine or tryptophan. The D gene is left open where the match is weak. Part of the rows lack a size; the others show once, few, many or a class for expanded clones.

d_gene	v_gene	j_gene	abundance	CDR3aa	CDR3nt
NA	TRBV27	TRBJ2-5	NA	CASSFAGSETQYF	TGTGCCAGCAGTTTTGCAGGCTCCGAGACCCAGTACTTC
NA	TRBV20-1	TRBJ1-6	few	CSAQSPLHF	TGCAGTGCCCAATCACCCCTCCACTTT
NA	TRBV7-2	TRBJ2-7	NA	CASSLDGKGQKIYEQYF	TGTGCCAGCAGCTTAGATGGAAAAGGACAGAAGATCTACGAGCAGTACTTC
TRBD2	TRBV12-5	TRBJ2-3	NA	CASAASGKGGTDTQYF	TGTGCTAGTGCGGCTAGCGGGAAGGGGGGCACAGATACGCAGTATTTT
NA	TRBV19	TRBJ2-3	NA	CASSIAGSGSDTQYF	TGTGCCAGTAGTATAGCCGGGTCCGGTTCAGATACGCAGTATTTT
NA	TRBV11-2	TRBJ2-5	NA	CASSLVPQETQYF	TGTGCCAGCAGCTTAGTTCCGCAAGAGACCCAGTACTTC
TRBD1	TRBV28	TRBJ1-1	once	CASSRTGGGTEAFF	TGTGCCAGCAGCCGCACAGGGGGGGGGACTGAAGCTTTCTTT
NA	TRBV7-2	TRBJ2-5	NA	CASSLVGGETQYF	TGTGCCAGCAGCTTAGTAGGGGGGGAGACCCAGTACTTC
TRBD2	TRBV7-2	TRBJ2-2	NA	CASSYEAGAGELFF	TGTGCCAGCAGCTACGAGGCGGGGGCCGGGGAGCTGTTTTTT
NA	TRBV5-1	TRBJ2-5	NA	CASSVMLAAQGGETQYF	TGCGCCAGCAGCGTAATGCTCGCGGCTCAGGGAGGAGAGACCCAGTACTTC
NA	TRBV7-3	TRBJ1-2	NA	CASSPHGPRYGYTF	TGTGCCAGCAGCCCGCACGGGCCCCGTTATGGCTACACCTTC
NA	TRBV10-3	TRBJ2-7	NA	CAISETGQNYEQYF	TGTGCCATCAGTGAGACAGGGCAAAACTACGAGCAGTACTTC
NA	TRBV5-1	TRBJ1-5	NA	CASSFGGNQPQHF	TGCGCCAGCAGCTTCGGGGGGAATCAGCCCCAGCATTTT
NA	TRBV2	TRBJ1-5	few	CASSTGQNQPQHF	TGTGCCAGCAGTACAGGTCAAAATCAGCCCCAGCATTTT
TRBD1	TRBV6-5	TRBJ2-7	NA	CASSTTGGPYEQYF	TGTGCCAGCAGTACCACAGGGGGCCCCTACGAGCAGTACTTC
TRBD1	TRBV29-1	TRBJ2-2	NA	CSVERTGNTGELFF	TGCAGCGTTGAGAGGACAGGGAACACCGGGGAGCTGTTTTTT
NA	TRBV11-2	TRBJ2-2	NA	CASSLAGSTGELFF	TGTGCCAGCAGCTTAGCAGGCTCCACCGGGGAGCTGTTTTTT
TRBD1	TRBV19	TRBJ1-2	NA	CASSIGTGGYGYTF	TGTGCCAGTAGTATAGGGACAGGGGGCTATGGCTACACCTTC
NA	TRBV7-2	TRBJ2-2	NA	CASSLIGGNTGELFF	TGTGCCAGCAGCTTAATAGGCGGGAACACCGGGGAGCTGTTTTTT
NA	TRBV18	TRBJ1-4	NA	CASSPQATNEKLFF	TGTGCCAGCTCACCACAGGCAACTAATGAAAAACTGTTTTTT
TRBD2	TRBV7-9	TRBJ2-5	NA	CASSLSSGVETQYF	TGTGCCAGCAGCTTATCTAGCGGGGTAGAGACCCAGTACTTC
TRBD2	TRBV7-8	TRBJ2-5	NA	CASSLAAGVETQYF	TGTGCCAGCAGCTTAGCAGCGGGGGTGGAGACCCAGTACTTC
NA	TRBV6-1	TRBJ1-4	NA	CASSGQGLSNEKLFF	TGTGCCAGCAGTGGGCAGGGGTTGTCTAATGAAAAACTGTTTTTT
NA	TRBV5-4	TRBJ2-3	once	CASSSSGTSTDTQYF	TGTGCCAGCAGTTCATCCGGGACTAGCACAGATACGCAGTATTTT